This TCR beta chain is from a study of T cell responses to AZD1222 COVID-19 vaccine. Whole-study results and caveats: Donors in the cohort were predominantly white British and more often female, and clonal diversity was possibly underestimated. Sampled repertoires all dated from after the peak T cell response.

Notes on this clone: Its antigen is unidentified.

The CDR3 spans 15 residues. V lost 8 bases and J lost 5; bases outside the gene matches: 12. Germline lookup yields CDR1 MDHEN and CDR2 SYDVKM. Sequenced by immunoSEQ multiplex PCR; TCRdb stores in-frame clones only, minus some. Of some 170,000 clones listed, approximately 93% were seen once; the top ten hold 0.7% to 0.9%. The chain has TRBV28 and TRBJ2-7, with 10 positions matching TRBD2. The TCR was taken from an adult in good health. The starting material was peripheral blood, obtained on day 0 of AZD1222 vaccination. The CDR3 loop reads CASWSAGGPVHEQYF. In nucleotides, the CDR3 is TGTGCCAGCTGGTCAGCGGGGGGGCCTGTCCACGAGCAGTACTTC.